This T cell receptor (beta chain) is drawn from a study of blood T cell repertoires in COVID-19. CDR1 SGHDT and CDR2 YYEEEE come from the germline V gene. The CDR3 has 16 amino acids. Trimming shortened V by 3 bases and J by 3 bases, and 15 bases separated the two germline ends. Adults between about 18 and 89 years of age took part from about two dozen US areas. Assignments of participants to cohorts depended upon their own reported clinical history. Cohort 3 recovery required two negative PCRs, clearance, or symptom resolution. This clone was detected once. Sequenced by immunoSEQ multiplex PCR; TCRdb stores in-frame clones only, minus some. The sample has around 310,000 clones; under 90% are singletons.

J is TRBJ2-2 and V is TRBV5-6; D unresolved. The source of this sequence is a woman in her 30s who had recovered from COVID-19. The specimen was PBMCs or T cells enriched from blood (not recorded which). The CDR3 DNA follows: TGTGCCAGCAGCTCTCTGAGGTTTGGTGACACCGGGGAGCTGTTTTTT. This encodes CASSSLRFGDTGELFF.